Listed below are T cell receptor beta chains from one sample, sequenced in a study of T-cell memory formation after mild COVID-19. TCRdb used MiXCR to reprocess the 5' RACE reads, holding one entry per CDR3 protein. The sample includes 130,000 to 150,000 distinct CDR3 sequences, less than 20% seen only once; the top ten take 2% to 2.5%. The sample consisted of PBMCs or a T cell subset sorted from them (not recorded which). The receptors were gathered from an adult woman who had mild COVID-19 (a few samples of this study predate the infection). Cell type and time point are not known. CDR3s include the opening cysteine and the closing phenylalanine or tryptophan. A D gene is named only where the DNA matches it firmly. The size entry is marked missing in some rows and otherwise reads once, few, many or a size class.

size	V	D	J	DNA	CDR3
-	TRBV5-1	-	TRBJ1-2	TGCGCCAGCAGCTCAGGCGCCGGCTATGGCTACACCTTC	CASSSGAGYGYTF
-	TRBV28	TRBD1	TRBJ2-7	TGTGCCAGCAGTTTTGGGGACAGGGCTTACGAGCAGTACTTC	CASSFGDRAYEQYF
-	TRBV4-2	TRBD2	TRBJ2-2	TGTGCCAGCAGCCAAGATAAAGCTAGCGGGGGATTCGGGGAGCTGTTTTTT	CASSQDKASGGFGELFF
few	TRBV7-8	TRBD1	TRBJ2-1	TGTGCCAGCAGCTTAGGTAGCAGGGGGCTTAATGAGCAGTTCTTC	CASSLGSRGLNEQFF
few	TRBV30	-	TRBJ2-4	TGTGCCTGGAGTGGCGGACAGCCGGTTTTAGTGGGACCCAAAAACATTCAGTACTTC	CAWSGGQPVLVGPKNIQYF
-	TRBV9	-	TRBJ1-2	TGTGCCAGCAGTGCGAATCAAGGGGGCTACACCTTC	CASSANQGGYTF
few	TRBV5-1	-	TRBJ1-3	TGCGCCAGCAGCTCCCGGACAGGAAACACCATATATTTT	CASSSRTGNTIYF
once	TRBV20-1	-	TRBJ1-1	TGCAGTGCTAGGCACCTACGCTTGGGTAGTGTGAACACTGAAGCTTTCTTT	CSARHLRLGSVNTEAFF
-	TRBV12-3/TRBV12-4	-	TRBJ2-1	TGTGCCAGCAGTTTACGACTGACATATGGAAATGAGCAGTTCTTC	CASSLRLTYGNEQFF
many	TRBV29-1	-	TRBJ2-3	TGCAGCGTTAAAAGGGGAACAGATACGCAGTATTTT	CSVKRGTDTQYF
many	TRBV20-1	-	TRBJ2-5	TGCAGTGCTACGCCCCTCCGCGGGGGCGCACCCGGACAGTACTTC	CSATPLRGGAPGQYF
few	TRBV7-2	-	TRBJ2-3	TGTGCCAGCAGCTTAGCGCTCGGATTCACAGATACGCAGTATTTT	CASSLALGFTDTQYF
-	TRBV7-2	-	TRBJ1-1	TGTGCCAGCAGCTTTGGACTGAACACTGAAGCTTTCTTT	CASSFGLNTEAFF
-	TRBV5-1	TRBD1	TRBJ2-5	TGCGCCAGCAGCCGGACAGGGAAGGACGGAGAGACCCAGTACTTC	CASSRTGKDGETQYF